This T cell receptor beta chain was recovered during a study of response to subunit inactivated influenza vaccine. Study results and caveats: Only a handful of new T cells, the authors suggested, are recruited with each seasonal influenza vaccination.

This clonotype was counted between two and nine times. What it recognizes is unknown. This CDR3 has 16 amino acids. Germline values: CDR1 DFQATT, CDR2 SNEGSKA (reference sequence). With 3 bases clipped from V and 5 bases from J, the junction kept 6 bases outside the gene matches. TCRdb recomputed calls from the RT-PCR reads with MiXCR, one row per CDR3 protein. Of hundreds of thousands of distinct CDR3 sequences in the sample, over 9% were seen once. The sample also formed part of further work on T cells expressing NK-cell markers. That paper adds: The cDNA for TCR beta came from 5'RACE template switching with UMIs. Seven sequenced donors out of eight were HCMV-seropositive, one seronegative.

The source is a man aged 45-60 years who received an inactivated influenza vaccine. This chain joins TRBV20-1 and TRBJ2-1; 14 positions match TRBD2. The material was PBMCs from blood, obtained on the day of vaccination. The CDR3, as DNA: TGCAGTGCTAGTGATCCGGGACTAGCGGGGGACAATGAGCAGTTCTTC. Its protein is CSASDPGLAGDNEQFF.